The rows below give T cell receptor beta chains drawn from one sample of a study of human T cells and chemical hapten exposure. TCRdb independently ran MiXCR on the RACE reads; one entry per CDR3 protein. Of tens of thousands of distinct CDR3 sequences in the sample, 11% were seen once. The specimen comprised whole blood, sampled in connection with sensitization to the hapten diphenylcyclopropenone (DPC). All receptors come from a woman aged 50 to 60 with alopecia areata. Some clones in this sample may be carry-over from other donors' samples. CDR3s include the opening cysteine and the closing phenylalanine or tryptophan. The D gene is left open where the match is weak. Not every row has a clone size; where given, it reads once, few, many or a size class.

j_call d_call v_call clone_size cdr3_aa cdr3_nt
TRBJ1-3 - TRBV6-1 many CACQTSATAATIYF TGTGCCTGCCAGACGTCAGCCACGGCGGCCACCATATATTTT
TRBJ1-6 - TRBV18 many CASSPWREYNSPLHF TGTGCCAGCTCACCATGGCGAGAATATAATTCACCCCTCCACTTT
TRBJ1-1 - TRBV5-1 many CASSAGDRDTEAFF TGCGCCAGCAGCGCAGGGGACCGGGACACTGAAGCTTTCTTT
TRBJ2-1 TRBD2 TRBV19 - CASSISGLAGAPPYNEQFF TGTGCCAGTAGTATTTCGGGACTAGCGGGAGCCCCCCCCTACAATGAGCAGTTCTTC
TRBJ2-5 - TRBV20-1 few CSARGAGSSYQETQYF TGCAGTGCTAGGGGGGCGGGCAGCTCCTACCAAGAGACCCAGTACTTC
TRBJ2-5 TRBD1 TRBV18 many CASSRDRAGGETQYF TGTGCCAGCTCACGAGACAGGGCCGGCGGAGAGACCCAGTACTTC
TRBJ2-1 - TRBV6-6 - CASSYGRGRNEQFF TGTGCCAGCAGTTATGGCAGGGGCAGGAATGAGCAGTTCTTC
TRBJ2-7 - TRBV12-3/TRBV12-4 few CASSLGEQRAYEQYF TGTGCCAGCAGTTTAGGGGAGCAAAGGGCCTACGAGCAGTACTTC
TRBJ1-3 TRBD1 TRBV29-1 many CSASGTGMGSGNTIYF TGCAGCGCATCCGGGACAGGGATGGGCTCTGGAAACACCATATATTTT
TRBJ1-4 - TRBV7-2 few CASSSRYRNEKLFF TGTGCCAGCAGCTCAAGATACAGGAATGAAAAACTGTTTTTT
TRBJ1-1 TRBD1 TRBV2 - CASSAKQGFGIEAFF TGTGCCAGCAGTGCCAAACAGGGGTTCGGGATTGAAGCTTTCTTT
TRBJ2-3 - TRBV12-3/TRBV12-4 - CASSFLSNSDTQYF TGTGCCAGCAGTTTTCTCAGCAATTCAGATACGCAGTATTTT
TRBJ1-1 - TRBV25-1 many CASSSRRTEAFF TGTGCCAGCAGTTCACGTCGGACTGAAGCTTTCTTT
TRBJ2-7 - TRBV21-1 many CASSSFTPTGSCEQYF TGTGCCAGCAGCAGCTTCACGCCGACAGGGTCCTGCGAGCAGTACTTC
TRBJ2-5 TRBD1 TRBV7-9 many CASSDGTDQETQYF TGTGCCAGCAGCGACGGGACAGATCAAGAGACCCAGTACTTC
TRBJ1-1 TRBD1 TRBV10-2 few CASRTGTANTEAFF TGCGCCAGCAGGACCGGGACAGCGAACACTGAAGCTTTCTTT
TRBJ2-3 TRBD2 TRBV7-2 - CASSLDGGSTDTQYF TGTGCCAGCAGCTTAGACGGGGGGTCTACAGATACGCAGTATTTT
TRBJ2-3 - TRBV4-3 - CASSQDRDFSTDTQYF TGCGCCAGCAGCCAAGATCGGGATTTTAGCACAGATACGCAGTATTTT